This T cell receptor (beta chain) stems from a study of monozygotic twins with inflammatory bowel disease. In germline, CDR1 is MDHEN, CDR2 SYDVKM. This CDR3 region has 16 residues. TCRdb re-called the 5' RACE reads and catalogs CDR3 proteins one per entry, DNA excluded. Its table lists under 200,000 distinct CDR3 sequences. This chain links TRBV28 with TRBJ1-5; the D call of TRBD1 rests on TCRdb alone, since no DNA is present to check it. This receptor was identified in a human donor with ulcerative colitis or Crohn's disease, or a healthy co-twin of an affected twin (not recorded which). Sample: blood. The CDR3 here is CASSLTTGSRNQPQHF. The full variable domain, in which reference TRBV28 and TRBJ1-5 provide the parts outside the CDR3, is DVKVTQSSRYLVKRTGEKVFLECVQDMDHENMFWYRQDPGLGLRLIYFSYDVKMKEKGDIPEGYSVSREKKERFSLILESASTNQTSMYLCASSLTTGSRNQPQHFGDGTRLSIL.